Presented here are 26 T cell receptor beta chains from one specimen sequenced in a study of metastatic and nonmetastatic thyroid tumors (TCRdb year 2020). Before undergoing thyroid surgery, none of the patients had been given any kind of treatment. The library relied on PCR. For sequencing, an Illumina HiSeq 4000 was employed. The public reads were reanalyzed by TCRdb: fastp trimming at Q25, MiXCR alignment, in-frame beta chains only. The sample profile shows about 38,000 clones; around half of them were found once. Approximately 24% of the sample rests with the top ten. Sequenced input: tumor tissue. Every receptor here comes from a male donor with papillary thyroid cancer or a benign thyroid nodule (not recorded which). Some clones in this sample may be carry-over from other donors' samples.

CDR3 coding DNA: TGCGCCAGCAGCTTGCGGGAAGGTACTGTTGATACGCAGTATTTT. This gives the protein CASSLREGTVDTQYF. J is TRBJ2-3 and V is TRBV5-1; D might be TRBD2 (5 bases). This CDR3 is built from 15 residues. V dropped 1 base and J dropped 6 bases, with 15 bases sitting between them. Germline CDR1 and CDR2: SGHRS and YFSETQ.

This clone was detected once. The rearrangement uses TRBV4-1 and TRBJ2-7; D assignment may be TRBD1 or TRBD2 (7 bases each). Trimming stripped 0 bases from V and 6 bases from J, with 15 bases between. The CDR3 length is 15 residues. Germline V CDR1 and CDR2: MGHRA, YSYEKL. In DNA form, the CDR3 reads TGCGCCAGCAGCCAAGACAGTGCCAGGGGGGGCGAGCAGTACTTC. Encoded protein: CASSQDSARGGEQYF.

This sequence joins TRBV5-1 and TRBJ2-5; 8 bases align to TRBD2. The CDR3 loop spans 16 amino acids. The V gene end was trimmed by 4 bases and the J gene end by 3 bases; junction bases not matched to a gene: 11. Germline assignment: CDR1 SGHRS and CDR2 YFSETQ. The chain's CDR3 is CASSPGAGGAKETQYF. The CDR3 DNA follows: TGCGCCAGCAGCCCGGGGGCCGGGGGGGCCAAAGAGACCCAGTACTTC.

This clone appeared a few times. The gene calls are TRBV6-1 and TRBJ2-7; D unresolved. This CDR3 is built from 12 residues. Trimming left V 1 base short and J 4 bases short, with 5 bases between. CDR1 and CDR2 from the germline V gene are MNHNS and SASEGT. The CDR3 spells CASSEGQYEQYF. CDR3 nucleotide sequence: TGTGCCAGCAGTGAAGGGCAGTACGAGCAGTACTTC.

The genes are TRBV2 and TRBJ2-3, with 8 bases fitting TRBD2. V lost 10 bases and J lost 0; bases outside the gene matches: 9. The CDR3 length is 15 residues. Per germline, CDR1 SNHLY and CDR2 FYNNEI. The CDR3 spells CATETSGSSTDTQYF. The DNA of the CDR3 is TGTGCCACCGAAACTAGCGGATCTAGCACAGATACGCAGTATTTT. Full variable domain (remainder filled in from reference TRBV2 and TRBJ2-3): EPEVTQTPSHQVTQMGQEVILRCVPISNHLYFYWYRQILGQKVEFLVSFYNNEISEKSEIFDDQFSVERPDGSNFTLKIRSTKLEDSAMYFCATETSGSSTDTQYFGPGTRLTVL.

Judged by abundance, this clone is medium-sized. This sequence joins TRBV9 and TRBJ2-1, with 7 bases matching TRBD1. The CDR3 is 15 amino acids. V lost 0 bases to trimming and J lost 3 bases; unmatched junction nucleotides: 3. The germline V gene encodes CDR1 SGDLS and CDR2 YYNGEE. The DNA for the CDR3 is TGTGCCAGCAGCGTAGAGGGGGCGGACTACAATGAGCAGTTCTTC. Residues: CASSVEGADYNEQFF.

The chain uses TRBV6-1 and TRBJ2-7; 9 bases are shared with TRBD1. J gave up 5 bases and V 2 bases, and 4 bases lay outside the gene matches. Germline V lookup: CDR1 MNHNS, CDR2 SASEGT. The CDR3 contains 14 residues. The CDR3 DNA is TGTGCCAGCAGTGAAAAGGACAGGGGTGACGAGCAGTACTTC. Its protein is CASSEKDRGDEQYF.

The V call is TRBV18, the J call TRBJ2-3; TRBD1 might be the D (5 bases). The CDR3 sequence is 14 residues long. V shed 0 bases and J shed 5 bases, with 9 bases lying between them. The germline gives CDR1 KGHSH, CDR2 LQKENI. For the CDR3, the DNA is TGTGCCAGCTCACCACCGGGGCAGCGAGATACGCAGTATTTT. Its protein is CASSPPGQRDTQYF.

The V call is TRBV20-1, the J call TRBJ1-2, with no clear D. This CDR3 comprises 11 residues. The V end lost 3 bases, the J end lost 6 bases, and 8 bases lay between the germline ends. Germline V gene sequence: CDR1 DFQATT, CDR2 SNEGSKA (reference sequence). The CDR3 is CSASAGHGYTF. The CDR3 DNA follows: TGCAGTGCTAGTGCCGGGCATGGCTACACCTTC.

In its sample, this clone was seen a few times. The rearrangement links TRBV4-1 to TRBJ2-7, with unresolved D. Germline loops: CDR1 MGHRA, CDR2 YSYEKL. The CDR3 extends over 15 amino acids. V gave up 0 bases and J gave up 7 bases, with 16 bases separating them. This chain's CDR3 is CASSQESGVMREQYF. CDR3 nucleotide sequence: TGCGCCAGCAGCCAAGAGTCCGGAGTCATGAGGGAGCAGTACTTC.

The table lists this clone with a few counts. This chain connects TRBV6-4 to TRBJ1-6, with D unresolved. V lost 0 bases, J lost 7 bases, and 4 bases lay in between. Germline values: CDR1 MRHNA, CDR2 SNTAGT. The CDR3 covers 13 residues. In DNA, the CDR3 is TGTGCCAGCAGTGACTCGACAAATTCACCCCTCCACTTT. Translated, it gives CASSDSTNSPLHF.

This clone has only a few counts. Here the CDR3 reads CASSASGPETQYF. The CDR3 DNA reads TGTGCCAGCAGTGCCTCGGGCCCGGAGACCCAGTACTTC. This chain uses TRBV12-3 or TRBV12-4 with TRBJ2-5; the D is unclear. V was trimmed by 5 bases and J by 5 bases, leaving 12 bases between them. The CDR3 runs 13 residues.

V is TRBV5-1 and J is TRBJ2-5; 11 nucleotides match TRBD1. Germline-derived CDR1 and CDR2 are SGHRS and YFSETQ. The junction had 5 bases not matched to a gene; V was cut back by 4 bases and J by 0 bases. The CDR3 length is 16 residues. In nucleotides, the CDR3 is TGCGCCAGCAGCCCCGGGACAGGGGGTTACCAAGAGACCCAGTACTTC. This gives the protein CASSPGTGGYQETQYF.

In this sample, this clone turned up many times. Distinct nucleotide sequences in the sample also encode this CDR3. The chain uses TRBV12-3 or TRBV12-4 and TRBJ1-2; maybe TRBD1 (5 bases). Trimming left V 1 base short and J 8 bases short, with 5 bases between. The CDR3 loop spans 11 amino acids. This CDR3 is CASSLGTGYTF. The CDR3 nucleotides read TGTGCCAGCAGTTTAGGGACAGGCTACACCTTC.

This clone was observed a few times. V and J are TRBV10-3 and TRBJ2-1; 8 bases agree with TRBD2. V lost 11 bases, J lost 0 bases, and 3 bases stayed unmatched. Germline V lookup: CDR1 ENHRY, CDR2 SYGVKD. This CDR3 region has 13 residues. CDR3 in amino acids: CAAGLDSYNEQFF. Written as DNA, the CDR3 is TGTGCCGCGGGACTAGACTCCTACAATGAGCAGTTCTTC.

The table lists this clone with a few counts. This chain connects TRBV5-1 to TRBJ2-7, with 10 bases that match TRBD1. CDR3 length equals 15 residues. Germline V gene data show CDR1 as SGHRS and CDR2 as YFSETQ. The V and J ends lost 5 bases and 4 bases, in that order; junction bases with no gene match: 9. The DNA for the CDR3 is TGCGCCAGCAGTGGGGACCGGGACAGGGGTTACGAGCAGTACTTC. Translated: CASSGDRDRGYEQYF. Full variable domain (remainder filled in from reference TRBV5-1 and TRBJ2-7): KAGVTQTPRYLIKTRGQQVTLSCSPISGHRSVSWYQQTPGQGLQFLFEYFSETQRNKGNFPGRFSGRQFSNSRSEMNVSTLELGDSALYLCASSGDRDRGYEQYFGPGTRLTVT.

This sequence joins TRBV20-1 and TRBJ2-2; 9 bases match TRBD1. Germline-derived CDR1 and CDR2 are DFQATT and SNEGSKA (reference sequence). The CDR3 is 15 residues long. Unmatched junction bases numbered 8, after V lost 5 bases and J lost 4 bases. As DNA, the CDR3 is TGCAGTGCTTTGGCGGGACAGGGAACCACCGGGGAGCTGTTTTTT. Amino acid sequence: CSALAGQGTTGELFF.

This clone was detected ten times or more. Other nucleotide sequences from this sample produce the same CDR3. J is TRBJ2-2 and V is TRBV12-3 or TRBV12-4, with no clear D. The length of the CDR3 is 14 residues. The germline V and J ends were trimmed by 5 bases and 3 bases, with 10 bases remaining between them. The CDR3 loop is CASSPQAYTGELFF. The CDR3 bases are TGTGCCAGCAGTCCTCAAGCCTACACCGGGGAGCTGTTTTTT.

This clone occurred a few times. The chain is built from TRBV6-1 and TRBJ2-2; 8 positions match TRBD1. This CDR3 has 12 residues. The V and J ends lost 6 bases and 13 bases, in that order; junction bases with no gene match: 7. Looked up from germline, CDR1 is MNHNS and CDR2 is SASEGT. In DNA, the CDR3 is TGTGCCAGCAGGACCCGGACAGGGAGGCTGTTTTTT. Its translation is CASRTRTGRLFF.

The chain couples TRBV9 to TRBJ2-7; the D gene could be TRBD1 or TRBD2 (6 bases each). Germline V gene lookup returns CDR1 SGDLS and CDR2 YYNGEE. This CDR3 spans 16 amino acids. V was pared by 0 bases and J by 5 bases, with 18 bases between. CDR3 amino acids: CASSVGTGRRGDEQYF. In DNA, the CDR3 is TGTGCCAGCAGCGTAGGAACTGGGCGGAGGGGGGACGAGCAGTACTTC.

This clone was found once. This sequence joins TRBV18 and TRBJ1-6; D not resolved. CDR3 length: 13 residues. The ends were cut back, 5 bases at V and 7 bases at J, with 9 bases in the middle. From germline, CDR1 is KGHSH and CDR2 LQKENI. Here the CDR3 reads CASSMTENSPLHF. DNA for the CDR3: TGTGCCAGCTCAATGACTGAGAATTCACCCCTCCACTTT.

The rearrangement links TRBV5-1 to TRBJ2-1, with TRBD1 matching 8 bases. V shed 4 bases and J 7 bases; nucleotides not matched to a gene: 7. Germline CDR1 reads SGHRS; CDR2 reads YFSETQ. CDR3 length: 14 amino acids. The CDR3 loop reads CASSLRTGWNEQFF. Here the CDR3 DNA reads TGCGCCAGCAGCCTACGGACAGGGTGGAATGAGCAGTTCTTC.

This chain connects TRBV4-3 to TRBJ2-1, with D uncertain. The V gene lost 3 bases and the J gene lost 0 bases, with 9 bases spanning the gap. The CDR3 totals 15 residues. Germline V gives CDR1 LGHNA, CDR2 YSLEER. CDR3 sequence (DNA): TGCGCCAGCAGCCATTCGACTGGCTCCTACAATGAGCAGTTCTTC. This codes for CASSHSTGSYNEQFF.

The J gene is TRBJ1-2, the V gene TRBV4-1; 12 bases are a match to TRBD1. Germline V CDR1 and CDR2: MGHRA, YSYEKL. The CDR3 is 16 residues long. J gave up 4 bases and V 3 bases, and 6 bases lay outside the gene matches. The CDR3 DNA is TGCGCCAGCAGCCAGACCGGGACAGGGGGCGCCTATGGCTACACCTTC. It yields the protein CASSQTGTGGAYGYTF.

The rearrangement joins TRBV19 to TRBJ1-5, with D uncertain. Germline lookup yields CDR1 LNHDA and CDR2 SQIVND (reference sequence). The ends were cut back, 5 bases at V and 2 bases at J, with 16 bases in the middle. CDR3 length: 16 residues. The CDR3 loop is CASSSTVGRRNQPQHF. For the CDR3, the DNA is TGTGCCAGTAGTTCAACCGTCGGAAGACGCAATCAGCCCCAGCATTTT.

The chain carries TRBV9 and TRBJ1-6; weak D call: TRBD1 (5 bases). The V end was cut by 4 bases, the J end by 7 bases, with 12 bases between. The CDR3 has 14 residues. CDR1 and CDR2 (germline): SGDLS, YYNGEE. CDR3 sequence reads: CASSRGAENSPLHF. As DNA, the CDR3 is TGTGCCAGCAGCAGAGGGGCAGAAAATTCACCCCTCCACTTT.